This TCR beta chain was identified in a study of T-cell memory formation after mild COVID-19 (dated by TCRdb to the early 2020s). The study in broad terms: TCR sequence clusters from the two donors were largely donor specific. The cohort comprised two young, previously healthy adult volunteers, one female and one male. T-cell clones expanding and contracting after mild COVID-19 in a couple of donors were tracked by longitudinal TCRalpha and TCRbeta repertoire sequencing.

General findings and caveats noted by the study authors: The study covered only two mild cases, and larger cohorts including severe cases with pre-infection samples were considered necessary. From day 15 to 85, contracting clones showed balanced CD4/CD8 phenotypes, whereas a second wave of clones that expanded from day 15 to 37 leaned towards CD4+. SARS-CoV-2 specificity was not confirmed for the second-wave clones peaking on day 37. Contracting CD4+ clones turned up mainly in the CM and EM memory subsets, whereas EMRA was where CD8+ clones were enriched. The detection of some responding clones in pre-infection memory suggests that pre-existing cross-reactive memory T cells joined the SARS-CoV-2 response.

This clonotype was counted only a few times. Its cognate antigen has yet to be identified. No base-level quality is on record; no much larger clone is a single base apart. Ficoll-Paque density gradient centrifugation was used to isolate PBMCs. Instrument used: Illumina NovaSeq 6000. TCRalpha and TCRbeta cDNA libraries were built by 5'RACE with constant-segment primers, adding sample barcodes and unique molecular identifiers. RNA was extracted from every sample with Trizol reagent. Library amplification was performed in two PCR steps, and a second sample barcode and Illumina TruSeq adapters were introduced in the second step. Sequencing of libraries was performed on an Illumina NovaSeq with 2 x 150 bp paired-end reads. In the authors' own workflow: Reads were demultiplexed and collapsed into UMI-guided consensus sequences with migec v1.2.7. With mixcr v2.1.11, UMI consensuses were aligned to TRA and TRB V and J templates and assembled into clonotypes. Clonotypes were classified as expanded or contracted when called significant by both edgeR and NoisET, with noise models trained on biological replicates. For edgeR calls, the cutoffs were a false discovery rate-adjusted p below 0.01 and a log2 fold-change threshold of 1. PCA with hierarchical clustering of max-normalized trajectories of the 1000 most abundant clonotypes was used as exploratory dynamics analysis. Separately sequenced CD4+ and CD8+ repertoires were used to assign the CD4 or CD8 phenotype of responding clones. TCRdb reprocessed the public reads (quality trimming at Q25 with fastp, clone calling with MiXCR) and kept in-frame beta chains. Records with the same CDR3 protein are collapsed into one entry carrying the most frequent genes and DNA. The V and J calls shown here were made by TCRdb, not taken from the authors' results. This sample gives about 300,000 distinct CDR3 sequences in total; 15% to 20% of them show up just once. The leading ten clones occupy 20% to 25% of the sample.

At the junction V is shortened by 0 bases and J by 4 bases, with 15 bases in between. Reading the germline V gene gives CDR1 SGHDN and CDR2 FVKESK. Counted from cysteine to phenylalanine, this CDR3 has 16 amino acids. The sequence is cut down to CDR3 DNA, 48 bases in frame from base 1. The chain is made from TRBV14 and TRBJ1-2; a confident D gene designation cannot be given. Sequencing was performed on PBMCs or a T cell subset sorted from them (not recorded which). The source of this sequence is a man younger than 35 who had mild COVID-19 (a few samples of this study predate the infection). The sample titles of this study are shuffled in the database, so cell type and time point are left out; the donor was told from shared clones. CDR3 loop: CASSQDSVGQSYGYTF. The DNA is TGTGCCAGCAGCCAAGATTCAGTAGGCCAGAGCTATGGCTACACCTTC.